Below are 10 T cell receptor beta chains sequenced from a single sample in a study of blood T cell repertoires in COVID-19. Measured with immunoSEQ multiplex PCR; TCRdb has only the in-frame clones, and not every one. The repertoire holds more than 400,000 clones, with about 92% as singletons. Sequencing was performed on PBMCs or T cells enriched from blood (not recorded which). The receptors stem from a man younger than 35 who had recovered from COVID-19.

V is TRBV5-4 and J is TRBJ2-7; D not resolved. Germline CDR1 is SGHNT and CDR2 is YYREEE (reference sequence). V lost 0 bases, J lost 0 bases, and 7 bases lay in between. The CDR3 has 14 residues. CDR3 residues: CASSLGGYSYEQYF. The CDR3 bases are TGTGCCAGCAGCTTGGGAGGTTACTCCTACGAGCAGTACTTC.

The V and J genes are TRBV5-6 and TRBJ2-7; 10 positions agree with TRBD2. CDR1 is SGHDT and CDR2 is YYEEEE in the germline V gene. The junction had 3 bases not matched to a gene; V was cut back by 0 bases and J by 6 bases. The CDR3 spans 14 residues. Written as DNA, the CDR3 is TGTGCCAGCAGCTTGGGGCTAGCGGGAGTCGAGCAGTACTTC. It translates to CASSLGLAGVEQYF.

The CDR3 nucleotides read TGTGCCAGCACGAGGGAAGGGAGCAACAATCAGCCCCAGCATTTT. It specifies CASTREGSNNQPQHF. The chain couples TRBV2 to TRBJ1-5; no reliable D call. The CDR3 covers 15 residues. Germline CDR1 and CDR2: SNHLY and FYNNEI. The germline V and J ends were trimmed by 7 bases and 3 bases, with 16 bases remaining between them.

The sample holds a few counts of this clone. This sequence joins TRBV5-8 and TRBJ1-2; 7 positions match TRBD1. The V segment lost 2 bases and the J segment 4 bases; nucleotides outside the gene matches: 5. CDR3 length equals 14 residues. Looked up from germline, CDR1 is SGHTS and CDR2 is YDEGEE. CDR3 in amino acids: CASSFGGQSYGYTF. CDR3 bases: TGTGCCAGCAGCTTCGGGGGACAGAGCTATGGCTACACCTTC.

The gene calls are TRBV18 and TRBJ1-5; TRBD1 matches at 12 bases. This CDR3 has 16 amino acids. V was pared by 3 bases and J by 3 bases, with 3 bases of the junction left unmatched. CDR1 and CDR2 (germline): KGHSH, LQKENI. The CDR3 protein is CASSPGTGGFNQPQHF. Here the CDR3 DNA reads TGTGCCAGCTCACCTGGGACAGGGGGCTTCAATCAGCCCCAGCATTTT.

The chain is built from TRBV5-1 and TRBJ1-2; D is unclear. Trimming took 2 bases from V and 3 from J, leaving 11 bases between them. Germline V gene data show CDR1 as SGHRS and CDR2 as YFSETQ. This CDR3 comprises 14 residues. The CDR3: CASSFSGLDYGYTF. Here the CDR3 DNA reads TGCGCCAGCAGCTTTTCAGGACTGGACTATGGCTACACCTTC.

This chain uses TRBV18 with TRBJ2-2; TRBD1 matches at 10 bases. The CDR3 covers 14 residues. Trimming took 6 bases from V and 5 from J; bases not matched to a gene: 3. Germline V gene sequence: CDR1 KGHSH, CDR2 LQKENI. The CDR3 DNA reads TGTGCCAGCTCCCGACAGGGGGCAACCGGGGAGCTGTTTTTT. It translates to CASSRQGATGELFF. Full variable domain (rest looked up from reference TRBV18 and TRBJ2-2): NAGVMQNPRHLVRRRGQEARLRCSPMKGHSHVYWYRQLPEEGLKFMVYLQKENIIDESGMPKERFSAEFPKEGPSILRIQQVVRGDSAAYFCASSRQGATGELFFGEGSRLTVL.

This rearrangement joins TRBV29-1 to TRBJ2-2, with 9 bases lining up with TRBD1. Looked up from germline, CDR1 is SQVTM and CDR2 is ANQGSEA. The CDR3 length is 15 residues. V dropped 7 bases and J dropped 1; count of bases not matched to a gene: 7. CDR3 nucleotide sequence: TGCAGCGCGGATCCGGGACAGGGGAACACCGGGGAGCTGTTTTTT. Encoded protein: CSADPGQGNTGELFF.

The chain carries TRBV5-1 and TRBJ1-2, with a possible D match to TRBD1 (6 bases). Germline V CDR1 and CDR2: SGHRS, YFSETQ. V shed 3 bases and J shed 1 base, with 16 bases lying between them. CDR3 size: 16 residues. The CDR3 DNA reads TGCGCCAGCAGCTCCCCCCCGGACAGAATTAACTATGGCTACACCTTC. It specifies CASSSPPDRINYGYTF.

The chain links TRBV6-5 to TRBJ1-2, with 7 bases lining up with TRBD1. V was pared by 5 bases and J by 8 bases, with 8 bases of the junction left unmatched. The CDR3 has 13 residues. CDR1 MNHEY and CDR2 SVGAGI come from the germline V gene. CDR3 DNA sequence: TGTGCCAGCAGTCGCACAGGGGAGGAGGGCTACACCTTC. Amino acids: CASSRTGEEGYTF.